This T cell receptor (beta chain) was sequenced during a study of blood T cell repertoires in COVID-19. The wider study: From the United States, Italy and Spain came samples of acute and convalescent COVID-19. PBMCs, B-cell-depleted T cells, or T cells were the source of the cDNA or gDNA that made up the material.

This CDR3 has 17 residues. Germline V CDR1 and CDR2: SGHVS, FNYEAQ. J was trimmed by 2 bases and V by 3 bases; bases with no gene match: 7. Under the authors' procedure: Nucleated cell number was recorded as an estimate derived from reference gene primer amplification. Generated by immunoSEQ multiplex PCR, the TCRdb table keeps only in-frame clones and is missing some. V and J calls plus clone size are reproduced from that table; the DNA served to infer D and trimming. The data show about 250,000 clones, roughly 84% seen once. Sequencing was carried out using peripheral blood. The rearrangement joins TRBV7-6 to TRBJ2-2; 9 bases are shared with TRBD1. The receptor's source is a woman aged 40 to 50 with active or convalescent COVID-19. The CDR3 sequence: CASSFPGQGINTGELFF. CDR3 sequence (DNA): TGTGCCAGCAGCTTCCCGGGACAGGGAATTAACACCGGGGAGCTGTTTTTT. Variable domain in full (rest from reference TRBV7-6 and TRBJ2-2): GAGVSQSPRYKVTKRGQDVALRCDPISGHVSLYWYRQALGQGPEFLTYFNYEAQQDKSGLPNDRFSAERPEGSISTLTIQRTEQRDSAMYRCASSFPGQGINTGELFFGEGSRLTVL.